This T cell receptor (beta chain) is drawn from a study of OX40 agonist ivuxolimab in advanced cancers. Study observations and caveats: Those patients achieving a partial response at 0.1-3.0 mg/kg showed among the lowest clonal expansion. Clonal expansion by week 6 occurred in CD4+ and CD8+ blood T cells (at 0.1 to 3.0 mg/kg).

For this clone: No antigen is known for it.

Sampling of blood occurred at baseline, cycle 4 day 1, and cycle 7 day 1. Profiling relied on immunoSEQ multiplex PCR, and the TCRdb table lists in-frame clones only, not all of them. The table records 95,000 to 120,000 clones, 75% to 95% of them present only once. This clonotype was sampled from an adult with an advanced solid tumor such as melanoma, head and neck, liver or kidney cancer. The sequenced sample was CD4+ or CD8+ T cells sorted from blood, obtained in a trial of the OX40 agonist ivuxolimab.

CDR3 DNA sequence: TGTGCCAGCAGCTTCGGTAGCGGCCGCACAGATACGCAGTATTTT. Amino acid sequence: CASSFGSGRTDTQYF. This rearrangement joins TRBV7-9 to TRBJ2-3; the D gene is possibly TRBD2 (6 bases). Germline assignment: CDR1 SEHNR and CDR2 FQNEAQ (reference sequence). Trimming left V 3 bases short and J 1 base short, with 11 bases between. The CDR3 has 15 amino acids.